This passage covers 24 T cell receptor beta chains from one sample sequenced in a study of T cell repertoires in aging, cancer and after chemotherapy (dated 2019 in TCRdb). Sequenced on an Illumina MiSeq. Rearranged TRB sequences spanning V, D and J segments were amplified in a multiplex touch-down PCR with a mixed TRB-A/B primer pool. TCRdb ran its own pipeline on the public reads, namely fastp trimming at Q25 and MiXCR clone calling, and kept in-frame beta chains. Every CDR3 protein is listed once, alongside the most common genes and DNA of its rows. The sample table holds 5,000 to 7,500 distinct CDR3 sequences, of which 25% to 35% were seen once. The ten largest clones take up about 7.3% of the sample. TCR beta rearrangements were amplified from genomic DNA isolated from peripheral blood, not from sorted cells or RNA. Sequencing input: blood. The receptors were sampled from a human donor with a blood cancer.

The J gene is TRBJ2-6, the V gene TRBV5-1; 7 nucleotides match TRBD1. V lost 4 bases and J lost 0; bases outside the gene matches: 7. The CDR3 runs to 17 residues. Germline CDR1 is SGHRS and CDR2 is YFSETQ. The CDR3 region is CASSVPGQPSGANVLTF. CDR3 nucleotide sequence: TGCGCCAGCAGCGTCCCGGGACAGCCCTCTGGGGCCAACGTCCTGACTTTC.

The chain combines TRBV7-2 with TRBJ2-3; 7 bases are a match to TRBD1. V lost 7 bases, J lost 1 base, and 8 bases stayed unmatched. Germline CDR1 and CDR2: SGHTA and FQGNSA. This CDR3 has 15 residues. The CDR3 sequence is CASIQSGQGTDTQYF. Written as DNA, the CDR3 is TGTGCCAGCATTCAAAGCGGACAGGGCACAGATACGCAGTATTTT. The full variable domain, in which reference TRBV7-2 and TRBJ2-3 provide the parts outside the CDR3, is GAGVSQSPSNKVTEKGKDVELRCDPISGHTALYWYRQSLGQGLEFLIYFQGNSAPDKSGLPSDRFSAERTGGSVSTLTIQRTQQEDSAVYLCASIQSGQGTDTQYFGPGTRLTVL.

By frequency in the sample, this clonotype is medium-sized (0.01 to 0.1%). The rearrangement links TRBV27 to TRBJ2-1; maybe TRBD2 (6 bases). This CDR3 spans 14 amino acids. Trimming took off 4 bases at V and 2 bases at J, with 9 bases between the two ends. Germline-derived CDR1 and CDR2 are MNHEY and SMNVEV (reference sequence). This CDR3 reads CASSYAGTYNEQFF. In nucleotides, the CDR3 is TGTGCCAGCAGTTACGCGGGGACCTACAATGAGCAGTTCTTC.

By share, this clonotype counts as medium-sized. The gene calls are TRBV7-9 and TRBJ2-1; a weak D match, TRBD1 (5 bases). The CDR3 contains 15 residues. Trimming removed 2 bases at V and 3 bases at J, with 11 bases between. From germline, CDR1 is SEHNR and CDR2 FQNEAQ (reference sequence). CDR3 sequence (DNA): TGTGCCAGCAGCTTAACGCAGGGATTCTACAATGAGCAGTTCTTC. It translates to CASSLTQGFYNEQFF.

The chain combines TRBV5-4 with TRBJ1-2, with TRBD1 as a possible D gene (5 bases). From germline, CDR1 is SGHNT and CDR2 YYREEE (reference sequence). This CDR3 spans 14 amino acids. The ends were cut back, 4 bases at V and 0 bases at J, with 10 bases in the middle. The CDR3 loop is CASSKQETNYGYTF. The CDR3 DNA is TGTGCCAGCAGCAAACAGGAAACTAACTATGGCTACACCTTC.

This clonotype is deemed medium-sized. The rearrangement links TRBV6-5 to TRBJ2-2; the D gene is possibly TRBD1 (6 bases). This CDR3 has 14 amino acids. CDR1 MNHEY and CDR2 SVGAGI come from the germline V gene. The ends were cut back, 8 bases at V and 5 bases at J, with 15 bases in the middle. The chain's CDR3 is CASEQGPETGELFF. CDR3 DNA: TGTGCCAGCGAACAGGGCCCGGAAACCGGGGAGCTGTTTTTT.

The gene calls are TRBV20-1 and TRBJ2-3; D might be TRBD2 (5 bases). Per germline, CDR1 DFQATT and CDR2 SNEGSKA (reference sequence). The CDR3 runs to 15 residues. V lost 2 bases and J lost 3, with 15 bases in between. The CDR3 nucleotides are TGCAGTGCTAGACCCGACCCCGGAGGAACAGATACGCAGTATTTT. Its translation is CSARPDPGGTDTQYF.

This clonotype is classed as medium-sized. The chain carries TRBV6-5 and TRBJ2-3, with 14 bases identical to TRBD2. CDR1 is MNHEY, CDR2 SVGAGI, per germline. The V segment lost 11 bases and the J segment 3 bases; nucleotides outside the gene matches: 4. This CDR3 has 14 residues. CDR3 region: CAWGLAGATDTQYF. CDR3 nucleotides: TGTGCCTGGGGACTAGCGGGAGCTACAGATACGCAGTATTTT.

As regards this clonotype: As the CDR3 is not closed by the conserved phenylalanine or tryptophan, this likely results from a read error. The genes are TRBV10-1 and TRBJ2-4; TRBD2 is a possible D gene (5 bases). The CDR3 is 14 amino acids. The germline V gene encodes CDR1 WNHNN and CDR2 SYGVQD (reference sequence). V dropped 0 bases and J dropped 8 bases, with 11 bases sitting between them. CDR3 sequence reads: CASSESLLGDIQYI. The CDR3 DNA reads TGCGCCAGCAGTGAGTCCCTTCTCGGGGACATTCAGTACATC.

This clonotype is judged medium-sized. The chain is built from TRBV19 and TRBJ1-6; the D gene is possibly TRBD1 (6 bases). V was cut by 3 bases and J by 7 bases, with 10 bases left in between. Per germline, CDR1 LNHDA and CDR2 SQIVND (reference sequence). The CDR3 spans 14 residues. The CDR3 DNA reads TGTGCCAGTAGTATCCGGACAGTAAATTCACCCCTCCACTTT. This encodes CASSIRTVNSPLHF. The variable domain in full, with the rest retrieved from reference TRBV19 and TRBJ1-6, is DGGITQSPKYLFRKEGQNVTLSCEQNLNHDAMYWYRQDPGQGLRLIYYSQIVNDFQKGDIAEGYSVSREKKESFPLTVTSAQKNPTAFYLCASSIRTVNSPLHFGNGTRLTVT.

This clonotype was counted between two and nine times. V usage is TRBV10-3 and J usage is TRBJ1-1; TRBD1 is a possible D gene (5 bases). The CDR3 has 14 residues. CDR1 ENHRY and CDR2 SYGVKD come from the germline V gene. Trimming took 4 bases from V and 5 from J, leaving 14 bases between them. This CDR3 reads CAISAMTAGTEAFF. The CDR3 DNA reads TGTGCCATCAGTGCGATGACAGCGGGTACTGAAGCTTTCTTT.

A word on this clonotype: Just one base apart from a much larger clone, this may be a read error. The V call is TRBV15, the J call TRBJ2-1; D gene uncertain. The CDR3 is 17 residues long. CDR1 and CDR2 from the germline V gene are LNHNV and YYDKDF (reference sequence). V was trimmed by 0 bases and J by 4 bases, leaving 16 bases between them. Written as DNA, the CDR3 is TGTGCCACCAGCAGAGACCTCTCGAAAGGTCGTTACAATGAGCAGTTCTTC. Residues: CATSRDLSKGRYNEQFF.

The rearrangement uses TRBV28 and TRBJ2-5, with D possibly being TRBD2 (5 bases). Deletions cut 6 bases from V and 5 bases from J, with 22 bases between. The length of the CDR3 is 16 residues. Germline-derived CDR1 and CDR2 are MDHEN and SYDVKM. The CDR3 DNA reads as TGTGCCAGCAGCCGATCCAGCGGAGAGTCGTGGGAGACCCAGTACTTC. This sequence encodes CASSRSSGESWETQYF. The full variable domain, rest sourced from reference TRBV28 and TRBJ2-5, is DVKVTQSSRYLVKRTGEKVFLECVQDMDHENMFWYRQDPGLGLRLIYFSYDVKMKEKGDIPEGYSVSREKKERFSLILESASTNQTSMYLCASSRSSGESWETQYFGPGTRLLVL.

The rearrangement links TRBV24-1 to TRBJ1-3; D unresolved. Trimming shortened V by 3 bases and J by 2 bases, and 7 bases separated the two germline ends. CDR1 and CDR2 from the germline V gene are KGHDR and SFDVKD. The CDR3 is 14 amino acids. This chain's CDR3 is CATSDLSPGNTIYF. The CDR3 DNA reads as TGTGCCACCAGTGATCTAAGTCCTGGAAACACCATATATTTT.

J is TRBJ2-7 and V is TRBV20-1; D call uncertain. This CDR3 has 10 amino acids. Germline CDR1 DFQATT, CDR2 SNEGSKA (reference sequence). Trimming removed 8 bases from V and 6 bases from J, with 11 bases in between. The CDR3 DNA reads TGCAGTCCGAGTCACCGCGAGCAGTACTTC. Amino acids: CSPSHREQYF.

The J gene is TRBJ2-1, the V gene TRBV13; unclear D gene. Germline V CDR1 and CDR2: PRHDT, FYEKMQ (reference sequence). The V and J ends lost 6 bases and 0 bases respectively, with 12 bases between them. There are 15 residues in the CDR3. The CDR3 nucleotides read TGTGCCAGCAGTAGACTCGTGAGCTCCTACAATGAGCAGTTCTTC. Its protein product is CASSRLVSSYNEQFF.

This clonotype has only a few counts. The V and J genes are TRBV7-9 and TRBJ2-1; 10 bases align to TRBD2. J was trimmed by 7 bases and V by 1 base; bases with no gene match: 13. CDR1 is SEHNR and CDR2 is FQNEAQ in the germline V gene (reference sequence). This CDR3 is built from 18 residues. DNA for the CDR3: TGTGCCAGCAGCTTAGTGGTCCTAGCGGGAGTTCGTAAGAATGAGCAGTTCTTC. Translated: CASSLVVLAGVRKNEQFF.

About this clonotype: A read error may explain this, as a much larger clone is one base away. V and J are TRBV19 and TRBJ2-2; a possible D gene is TRBD1 (5 bases). Germline V gives CDR1 LNHDA, CDR2 SQIVND (reference sequence). The CDR3 has 14 residues. CDR3 nucleotides: TGTGCCAGTGGGGCCCCAGCGAACACCGCGGAGCTGTTTTTT. This translates into CASGAPANTAELFF.

The genes are TRBV12-3 or TRBV12-4 and TRBJ2-5; D is perhaps TRBD1 (5 bases). V dropped 1 base and J dropped 5 bases, with 14 bases sitting between them. CDR3 size: 15 residues. The CDR3 DNA reads TGTGCCAGCAGTTTAGGACAGCAGGGATGGGAGACCCAGTACTTC. This sequence encodes CASSLGQQGWETQYF.

The chain combines TRBV28 with TRBJ2-5, with D uncertain. The CDR3 extends over 12 amino acids. Germline CDR1 reads MDHEN; CDR2 reads SYDVKM. Trimming removed 4 bases from V and 5 bases from J, with 8 bases in between. CDR3 in amino acids: CASSSGLETQYF. The CDR3 nucleotides read TGTGCCAGCAGTTCCGGGCTGGAGACCCAGTACTTC.

This clonotype has more than one count but fewer than ten. This chain connects TRBV20-1 to TRBJ1-5; no clear D. Germline V gene lookup returns CDR1 DFQATT and CDR2 SNEGSKA (reference sequence). Trimming removed 6 bases at V and 5 bases at J, with 17 bases between. CDR3 length: 14 residues. The CDR3 DNA is TGCAGTGCCGGACCCCAGGCGTACGATCAGCCCCAGCATTTT. Translating gives CSAGPQAYDQPQHF.

Regarding this clonotype: This may come from a read error, since a much larger clone is one base off. V is TRBV7-6 and J is TRBJ2-1; 8 nucleotides align to TRBD1. The CDR3 has 16 amino acids. CDR1 SGHVS and CDR2 FNYEAQ come from the germline V gene. The V segment lost 3 bases and the J segment 3 bases; nucleotides outside the gene matches: 7. CDR3 region: CASSFNQGANYNEQFF. The DNA of the CDR3 is TGTGCCAGCAGCTTCAATCAGGGGGCGAACTACAATGAGCAGTTCTTC.

This clonotype is medium-sized by share. The chain couples TRBV6-6 to TRBJ2-1; 8 bases agree with TRBD2. The CDR3 consists of 16 residues. Germline V gene lookup returns CDR1 MNHNY and CDR2 SVGAGI (reference sequence). V was pared by 1 base and J by 2 bases, with 4 bases of the junction left unmatched. CDR3 bases: TGTGCCAGCAGTTACTTTGCGGGAGGCACCTACAATGAGCAGTTCTTC. Translation gives CASSYFAGGTYNEQFF.

The chain is built from TRBV4-1 and TRBJ2-3, with 9 bases identical to TRBD2. Germline V gives CDR1 MGHRA, CDR2 YSYEKL. The CDR3 totals 14 residues. Unmatched junction bases numbered 9, after V lost 8 bases and J lost 6 bases. CDR3 sequence reads: CASELTSGMDTQYF. CDR3 sequence (DNA): TGCGCCAGCGAACTGACTAGCGGCATGGATACGCAGTATTTT.